In its sample, the clone carrying this T cell receptor (beta chain) was seen many times. Its target is not known. Via MiXCR, TCRdb re-called the reads, giving one row per CDR3 protein. The data show about 260,000 distinct CDR3 sequences, roughly 13% seen once. This specimen belongs to a study of T cell repertoires in cytomegalovirus infection. Study-wide results and caveats: Ex vivo, HLA-C-restricted CMV-specific TCR beta clonotypes prevailed over the rest of the response.

Germline V gene sequence: CDR1 MNHNY, CDR2 SVGAGI (reference sequence). Trimming left V 7 bases short and J 0 bases short, with 9 bases between. CDR3 length equals 13 residues. The sequencing sample was made of PBMCs. The clonotype originates from a human donor in good health (CMV status not recorded). Some clones in this sample may be carry-over from other donors' samples. The chain links TRBV6-6 to TRBJ1-1; no clear D. Here the CDR3 DNA reads TGTGCCAGCATCAGAATTATGAACACTGAAGCTTTCTTT. This translates into CASIRIMNTEAFF.